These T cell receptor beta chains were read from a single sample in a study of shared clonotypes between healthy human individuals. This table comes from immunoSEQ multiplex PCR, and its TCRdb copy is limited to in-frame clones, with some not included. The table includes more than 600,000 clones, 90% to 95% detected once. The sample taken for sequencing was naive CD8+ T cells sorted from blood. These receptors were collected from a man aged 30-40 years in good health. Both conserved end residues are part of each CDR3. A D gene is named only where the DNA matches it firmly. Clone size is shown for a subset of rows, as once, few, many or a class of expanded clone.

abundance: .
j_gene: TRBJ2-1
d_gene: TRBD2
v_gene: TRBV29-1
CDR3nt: TGCAGCGCCGGGGCTAGCGGGAGGGAAACTTACAATGAGCAGTTCTTC
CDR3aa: CSAGASGRETYNEQFF

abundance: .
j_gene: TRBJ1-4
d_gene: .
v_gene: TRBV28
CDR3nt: TGTGCCAGCAGTTCCAGGGAGGCAACTAATGAAAAACTGTTTTTT
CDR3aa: CASSSREATNEKLFF

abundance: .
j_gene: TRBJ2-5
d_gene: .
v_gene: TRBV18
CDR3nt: TGTGCCAGCTCACCACTAGCGCCCCAAGAGACCCAGTACTTC
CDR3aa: CASSPLAPQETQYF

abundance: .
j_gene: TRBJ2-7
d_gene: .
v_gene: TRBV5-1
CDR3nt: TGCGCCAGCAGCTTGGAGGTAAACGGGGCCTACGAGCAGTACTTC
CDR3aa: CASSLEVNGAYEQYF

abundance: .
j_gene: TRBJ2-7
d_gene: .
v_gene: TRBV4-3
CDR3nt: TGCGCCAGCAGCCAAGATTTGGCACAAAGGGGGTACGAGCAGTACTTC
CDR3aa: CASSQDLAQRGYEQYF

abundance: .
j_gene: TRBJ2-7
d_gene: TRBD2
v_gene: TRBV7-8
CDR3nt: TGTGCCAGCAGCCTCGGGACTAGCGGGGCCGAGCAGTACTTC
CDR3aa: CASSLGTSGAEQYF

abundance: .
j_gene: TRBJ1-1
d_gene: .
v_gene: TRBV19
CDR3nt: TGTGCCAGTAGTATGACAGGTTCCTGGCCTCAAGCTTTCTTT
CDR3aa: CASSMTGSWPQAFF

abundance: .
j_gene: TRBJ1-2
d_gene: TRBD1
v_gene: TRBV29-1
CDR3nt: TGCAGCGTTGAAGGCAGACAGGGCGGCTACACCTTC
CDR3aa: CSVEGRQGGYTF

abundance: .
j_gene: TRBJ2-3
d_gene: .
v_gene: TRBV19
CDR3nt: TGTGCCAGTAGTCGGGGTTACTCAGATACGCAGTATTTT
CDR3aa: CASSRGYSDTQYF

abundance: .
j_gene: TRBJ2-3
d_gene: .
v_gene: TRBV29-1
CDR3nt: TGCAGCGTTTTAATCGATACGCAGTATTTT
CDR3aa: CSVLIDTQYF

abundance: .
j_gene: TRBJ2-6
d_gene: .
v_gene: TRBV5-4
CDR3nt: TGTGCCAGCAGCTCCGGACCGGGCCTAGGAACCAACGTCCTGACTTTC
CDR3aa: CASSSGPGLGTNVLTF

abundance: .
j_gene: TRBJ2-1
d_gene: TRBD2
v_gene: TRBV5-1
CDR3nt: TGCGCCAGCGGGGCGGGTGGATCGGCGGGAGTTCGCAATGAGCAGTTCTTC
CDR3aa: CASGAGGSAGVRNEQFF

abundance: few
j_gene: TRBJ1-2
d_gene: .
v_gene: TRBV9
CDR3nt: TGTGCCAGCAGCGTAGGTCCTCATGGCCCGATCACCTATGGCTACACCTTC
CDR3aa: CASSVGPHGPITYGYTF

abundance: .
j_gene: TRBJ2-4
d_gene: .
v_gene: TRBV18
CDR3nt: TGTGCCAGCTCACTCGACCTATCACAGGGAAGTTATGCCAAAAACATTCAGTACTTC
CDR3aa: CASSLDLSQGSYAKNIQYF

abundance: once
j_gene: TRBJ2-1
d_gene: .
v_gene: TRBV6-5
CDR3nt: TGTGCCAGCAGTCGGACTAACTACGATGAGCAGTTCTTC
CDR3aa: CASSRTNYDEQFF

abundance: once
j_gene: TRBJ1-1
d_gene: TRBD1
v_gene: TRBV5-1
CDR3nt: TGCGCCAGCAGATTTATAGGACAGGGAAACACTGAAGCTTTCTTT
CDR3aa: CASRFIGQGNTEAFF

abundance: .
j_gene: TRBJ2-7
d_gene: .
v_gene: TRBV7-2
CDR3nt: TGTGCCAGCAGCTTGCTAGAAGGGCCGGGTTCCGAGCAGTACTTC
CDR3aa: CASSLLEGPGSEQYF

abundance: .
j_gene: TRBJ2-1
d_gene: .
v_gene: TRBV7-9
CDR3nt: TGTGCCAGCAGTTCTTCCCGCACCCTCAGGGGCGGTGAGCAGTTCTTC
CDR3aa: CASSSSRTLRGGEQFF

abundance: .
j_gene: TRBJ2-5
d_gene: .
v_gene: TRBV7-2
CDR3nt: TGTGCCAGCAGCCCCGTCGGGCCGACACCCCAAGAGACCCAGTACTTC
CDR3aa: CASSPVGPTPQETQYF

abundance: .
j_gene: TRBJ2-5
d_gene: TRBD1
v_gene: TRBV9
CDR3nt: TGTGCCAGCAGCGTAGGCGGGTTCGGACAGGGCGAAGAGACCCAGTACTTC
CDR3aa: CASSVGGFGQGEETQYF

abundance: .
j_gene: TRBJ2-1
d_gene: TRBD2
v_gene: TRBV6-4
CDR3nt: TGTGCCAGCAGCCCTATAGCCGGGACTAGCGGGAGGGCAAGTTGGCATGAGCAGTTCTTC
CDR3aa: CASSPIAGTSGRASWHEQFF

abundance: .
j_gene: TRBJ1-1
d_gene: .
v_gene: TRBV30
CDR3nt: TGTGCCTGGAGTGTGATGGGAACTGAAGCTTTCTTT
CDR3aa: CAWSVMGTEAFF

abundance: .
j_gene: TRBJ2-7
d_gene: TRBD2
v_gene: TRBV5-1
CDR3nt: TGCGCCAGCAGCCCCGGGGGAGGGCCATACGAGCAGTACTTC
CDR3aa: CASSPGGGPYEQYF

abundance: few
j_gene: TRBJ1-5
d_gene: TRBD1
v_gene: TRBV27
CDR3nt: TGTGCCAGCAGGACGGGACAGAGCAATCAGCCCCAGCATTTT
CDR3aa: CASRTGQSNQPQHF

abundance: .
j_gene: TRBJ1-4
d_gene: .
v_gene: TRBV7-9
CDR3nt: TGTGCCAGCAGCCCCTCCCGTGGGGAAAAACTGTTTTTT
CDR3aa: CASSPSRGEKLFF

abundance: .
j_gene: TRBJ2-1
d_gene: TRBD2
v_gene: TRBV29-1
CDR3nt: TGCAGCGTTTACGCGGGAGGGAATGAGCAGTTCTTC
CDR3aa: CSVYAGGNEQFF

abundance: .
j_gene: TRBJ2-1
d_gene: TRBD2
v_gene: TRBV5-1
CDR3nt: TGCGCCAGCAGCTCGGGGCTAGCGGGGATCTCCTACAATGAGCAGTTCTTC
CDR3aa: CASSSGLAGISYNEQFF

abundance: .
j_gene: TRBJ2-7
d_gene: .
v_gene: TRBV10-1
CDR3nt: TGCGCCAGCAGGGAACCTAGCGACCAACGATATTACGAGCAGTACTTC
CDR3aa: CASREPSDQRYYEQYF

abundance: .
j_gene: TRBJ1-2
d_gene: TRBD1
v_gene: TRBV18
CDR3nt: TGTGCCAGCTCACCTACGGGACAGGGGGGCTACACCTTC
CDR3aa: CASSPTGQGGYTF

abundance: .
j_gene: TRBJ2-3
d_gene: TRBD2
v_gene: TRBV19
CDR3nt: TGTGCCAGTAGTTTAGGACTAGCAGGCACAGATACGCAGTATTTT
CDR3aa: CASSLGLAGTDTQYF

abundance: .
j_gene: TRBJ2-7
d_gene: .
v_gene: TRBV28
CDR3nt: TGTGCCAGCAGTTCCCATTTATACGAGCAGTACTTC
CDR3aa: CASSSHLYEQYF

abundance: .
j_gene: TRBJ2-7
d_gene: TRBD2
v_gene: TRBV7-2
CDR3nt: TGTGCCAGCAGCCGGACTAGCGAAAACTACGAGCAGTACTTC
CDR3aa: CASSRTSENYEQYF

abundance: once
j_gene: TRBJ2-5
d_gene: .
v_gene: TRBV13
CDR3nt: TGTGCCAGCAGCTTACGGAACCCAGGGGCGGTAGGTGAGACCCAGTACTTC
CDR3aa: CASSLRNPGAVGETQYF

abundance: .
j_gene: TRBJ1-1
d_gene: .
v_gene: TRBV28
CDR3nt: TGTGCCAGCAGACCGTACAGGAACACTGAAGCTTTCTTT
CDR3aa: CASRPYRNTEAFF

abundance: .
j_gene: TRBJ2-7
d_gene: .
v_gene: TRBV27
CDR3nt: TGTGCCAGCAGTTCCCCGGGGGAGCAGTACTTC
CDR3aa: CASSSPGEQYF

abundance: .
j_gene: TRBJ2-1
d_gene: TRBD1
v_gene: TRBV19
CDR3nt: TGTGCCAGTAGTGTGGGACAGGGGTACAATGAGCAGTTCTTC
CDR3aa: CASSVGQGYNEQFF

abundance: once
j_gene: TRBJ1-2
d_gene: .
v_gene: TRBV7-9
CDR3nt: TGTGCCAGCAGCTTACCGTCCGCGGGGACCTTCTATGGCTACACCTTC
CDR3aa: CASSLPSAGTFYGYTF

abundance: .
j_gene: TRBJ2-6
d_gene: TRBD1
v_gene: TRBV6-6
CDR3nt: TGTGCCACCTCTCCGGGACAGGGGACAGGGGCCAACGTCCTGACTTTC
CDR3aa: CATSPGQGTGANVLTF

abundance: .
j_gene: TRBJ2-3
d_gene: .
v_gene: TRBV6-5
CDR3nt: TGTGCCAGCAGTTTTCCGGGACCCGAAGGGGCAGATACGCAGTATTTT
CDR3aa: CASSFPGPEGADTQYF

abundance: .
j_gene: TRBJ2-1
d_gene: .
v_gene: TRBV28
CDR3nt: TGTGCCAGCCGGAACGAGAAGGGTTATGAGCAGTTCTTC
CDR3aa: CASRNEKGYEQFF

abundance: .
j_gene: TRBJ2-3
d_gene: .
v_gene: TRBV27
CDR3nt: TGTGCCAGCAGTTCCGGTTCAGATACGCAGTATTTT
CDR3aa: CASSSGSDTQYF

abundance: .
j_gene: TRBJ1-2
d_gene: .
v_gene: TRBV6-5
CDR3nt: TGTGCCAGCAGTTACAGGTTCTCGGGGAATGGCTACACCTTC
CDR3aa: CASSYRFSGNGYTF

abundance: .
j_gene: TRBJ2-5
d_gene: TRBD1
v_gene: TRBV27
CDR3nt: TGTGCCAGCAGCCCAGTCCCGGGACAGGGATGGGGAGAGACCCAGTACTTC
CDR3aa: CASSPVPGQGWGETQYF

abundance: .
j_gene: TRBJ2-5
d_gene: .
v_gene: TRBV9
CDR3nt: TGTGCCAGCAGCGCAGGACAGTTGGAGACCCAGTACTTC
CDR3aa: CASSAGQLETQYF

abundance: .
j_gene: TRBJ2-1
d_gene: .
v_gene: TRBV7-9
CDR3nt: TGTGCCAGCAGCCCGCGGACTATTGTTGAGCAGTTCTTC
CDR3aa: CASSPRTIVEQFF

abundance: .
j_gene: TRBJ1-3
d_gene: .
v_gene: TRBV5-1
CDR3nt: TGCGCCCTATCTTGGACAGTACCAAACCACTCTGGAAACACCATATATTTT
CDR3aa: CALSWTVPNHSGNTIYF

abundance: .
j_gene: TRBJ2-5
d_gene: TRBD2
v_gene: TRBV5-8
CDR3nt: TGTGCCAGCAGCTTGGACGGCGGGAGTGGGGAGACCCAGTACTTC
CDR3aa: CASSLDGGSGETQYF

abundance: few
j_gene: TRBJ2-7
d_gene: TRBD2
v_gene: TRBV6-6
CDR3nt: TGTGCCAGCCGGGACTATGGCTACGAGCAGTACTTC
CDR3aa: CASRDYGYEQYF

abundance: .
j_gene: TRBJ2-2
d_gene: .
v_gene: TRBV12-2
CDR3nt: TGTGCAAGTCGCCCATGGGCGCCGGGACAGAAAAAGCTCAACACCGGGGAGCTGTTTTTT
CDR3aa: CASRPWAPGQKKLNTGELFF

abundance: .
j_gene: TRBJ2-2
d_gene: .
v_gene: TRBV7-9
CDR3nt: TGTGCCAGCAGGGTAGCGGCGACGAACACCGGGGAGCTGTTTTTT
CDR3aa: CASRVAATNTGELFF

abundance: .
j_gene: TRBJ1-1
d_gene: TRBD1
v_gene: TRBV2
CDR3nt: TGTGCCAGCTTATCCTGGGACAGGGTTTCGTACACTGAAGCTTTCTTT
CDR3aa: CASLSWDRVSYTEAFF

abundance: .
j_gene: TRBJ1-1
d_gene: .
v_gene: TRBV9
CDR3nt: TGTGCCAGCAGCCCACCCCGAGGGGGTGGGACTGAAGCTTTCTTT
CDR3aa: CASSPPRGGGTEAFF